The TCR beta chain under discussion was sequenced for a study of T-cell reconstitution after alpha-beta-depleted transplantation in children. The germline CDR1 and CDR2 sequences are SQVTM and ANQGSEA. Deletions cut 1 base from V and 5 bases from J, with 16 bases between. There are 15 residues in the CDR3. Broader study findings: Among T cells one year after transplant, newly produced cells accounted for most counts and diversity. Elevated TCRbeta diversity at day 60 was traced, in some patients, to surviving recipient T cells and thymic progenitors. It was reported that alpha-beta T cells came from several hundred expanded graft clones (about two months after transplant).

Preparation of the TCRbeta library involved a method that used unique molecular identifiers. A single record per CDR3 protein comes from TCRdb applying MiXCR to the PCR reads. The data hold 700,000 or so distinct CDR3 sequences, with 13% observed a single time. A note on this clonotype: Its antigen remains unknown.

The sample consisted of PBMCs, taken before TCRalphabeta/CD19-depleted stem cell transplant. This TCR was sampled from a girl aged 2-10 years with congenital amegakaryocytic thrombocytopenia, due to receive a stem cell transplant. The V gene is TRBV29-1, the J gene TRBJ2-3; D uncertain. CDR3 residues: CSVEGGRVPGDTQYF. DNA for the CDR3: TGCAGCGTTGAAGGGGGTCGGGTCCCGGGAGATACGCAGTATTTT.